This TCR beta chain was documented in a study of shared clonotypes between healthy human individuals. Study details: Researchers drew samples from two women and a few men aged 18 to 49. Study-wide results and limits: Among a handful of donors, approximately 5% of naive CD4 clonotypes were found in common. Clonotypes shared by all four donors outscored non-shared clonotypes in generation probability.

Comments on this clone: What it binds is unknown.

CDR1 SGHTA and CDR2 FQGNSA come from the germline V gene. There are 16 residues in the CDR3. V was trimmed by 0 bases and J by 0 bases, leaving 9 bases between them. The investigators split CD4+ cells into a CD45RA+ naive subset and a CD45RA-negative memory subset. The repertoire was sequenced with immunoSEQ multiplex PCR; TCRdb's copy has only in-frame clones and lacks some. The sample yields a few million clones, roughly 92% seen once. This clonotype was sampled from a man between 18 and 35 years old in good health. This sequence joins TRBV7-2 and TRBJ2-1; the D gene is possibly TRBD2 (5 bases). Sequenced input: naive CD4+ T cells sorted from blood. Subset noted: CD45RA+ positively selected. As DNA, the CDR3 is TGTGCCAGCAGCTTAGCGGAGCGGTCCTCCTACAATGAGCAGTTCTTC. Translating it yields CASSLAERSSYNEQFF.